This TCR beta chain was obtained from a study of OX40 agonist ivuxolimab in advanced cancers. The V gene lost 4 bases and the J gene lost 2 bases, with 16 bases spanning the gap. Germline V CDR1 and CDR2: SGHRS, YFSETQ. The CDR3 is made up of 15 amino acids. Baseline was the first blood sampling point, followed by cycle 4 day 1 and cycle 7 day 1. Using immunoSEQ multiplex PCR, the repertoire was profiled, and TCRdb retains in-frame clones only, with some absent. This sample carries over 150,000 clones, around 94% of them seen once, and the ten largest clones take about 0.3%. The TCR originated in an adult with an advanced solid tumor such as melanoma, head and neck, liver or kidney cancer. This rearrangement joins TRBV5-1 to TRBJ2-7; a possible D gene is TRBD1 (6 bases). The specimen comprised CD4+ or CD8+ T cells sorted from blood, sampled in a trial of the OX40 agonist ivuxolimab. The CDR3 sequence: CASSPFGQGPYEQYF. Here the CDR3 DNA reads TGCGCCAGCAGCCCCTTTGGGCAGGGGCCCTACGAGCAGTACTTC.